The next 24 T cell receptor beta chains were all read from a single sample in a study of cytomegalovirus exposure and HLA in healthy donors. Researchers ran the PCR with 60 Vbeta and 13 Jbeta primers. Sequencing used immunoSEQ multiplex PCR; TCRdb keeps in-frame clones, though not all of them. The top ten hold over 1.5% of the sample, which has about 130,000 clones, roughly four fifths seen once. Material for sequencing was PBMCs. Receptors originate from a woman in her forties or fifties in good health and CMV-seronegative.

The J gene is TRBJ2-7, the V gene TRBV6-1, with D perhaps matching TRBD1 (6 bases). From germline, CDR1 is MNHNS and CDR2 SASEGT. The CDR3 is made up of 15 amino acids. V was pared by 4 bases and J by 1 base, with 14 bases between. The CDR3 reads CASSVDSLLSYEQYF. The CDR3 region has the DNA TGTGCCAGCAGTGTGGACAGCTTACTTTCCTACGAGCAGTACTTC.

The chain couples TRBV30 to TRBJ2-5; 8 bases line up with TRBD2. The CDR3 covers 15 residues. Germline CDR1 is GTSNPN and CDR2 is SVGIG (reference sequence). Trimming cost V 0 bases and J 3 bases; bases outside gene matches: 6. The CDR3 protein is CAWSVGGRWEETQYF. The CDR3 DNA reads TGTGCCTGGAGTGTTGGCGGGAGGTGGGAAGAGACCCAGTACTTC. The full variable domain, rest sourced from reference TRBV30 and TRBJ2-5, is SQTIHQWPATLVQPVGSPLSLECTVEGTSNPNLYWYRQAAGRGLQLLFYSVGIGQISSEVPQNLSASRPQDRQFILSSKKLLLSDSGFYLCAWSVGGRWEETQYFGPGTRLLVL.

V and J are TRBV5-1 and TRBJ1-1; TRBD1 aligns across 7 bases. Trimming at V came to 4 bases and at J to 2 bases, leaving 5 bases not matched to a gene. From germline, CDR1 is SGHRS and CDR2 YFSETQ. The CDR3 loop spans 14 amino acids. Here the CDR3 reads CASSHRQGNTEAFF. The CDR3 DNA follows: TGCGCCAGCAGCCATAGACAGGGAAACACTGAAGCTTTCTTT.

A remark on this clone: Compared with germline, one end of the junction differs, possibly owing to a read error. The gene calls are TRBV7-7 and TRBJ2-1; 7 positions match TRBD1. Per the germline V gene, CDR1 is SSHAT and CDR2 is FNYEAQ (reference sequence). The length of the CDR3 is 13 residues. The CDR3 coding sequence is TGTGCTAGCAGTCCGACAGGGACCAATGAGCAGTTCTTC. Translating gives CASSPTGTNEQFF.

The chain joins TRBV5-1 to TRBJ2-2; the match to TRBD2 covers 10 bases. This CDR3 region has 16 residues. Trimming removed 2 bases from V and 6 bases from J; junction bases left unmatched: 7. Germline V gene sequence: CDR1 SGHRS, CDR2 YFSETQ. The CDR3 DNA follows: TGCGCCAGCAGCTTTTTGTCTAGCGGGAGTTCCGGGGAGCTGTTTTTT. Residues: CASSFLSSGSSGELFF.

The chain employs TRBV7-9 and TRBJ2-1; D remains ambiguous. V lost 5 bases and J lost 3, with 14 bases in between. Per the germline V gene, CDR1 is SEHNR and CDR2 is FQNEAQ (reference sequence). The CDR3 contains 15 residues. The CDR3 loop reads CASSQPGRVYNEQFF. The CDR3 DNA sequence: TGTGCCAGCAGCCAACCAGGCAGAGTCTACAATGAGCAGTTCTTC.

The rearrangement joins TRBV5-1 to TRBJ2-7; unclear D gene. Germline loops: CDR1 SGHRS, CDR2 YFSETQ. CDR3 size: 14 residues. With 0 bases removed from V and 0 bases from J, the gap between germline ends came to 7 bases. Written as DNA, the CDR3 is TGCGCCAGCAGCTTGGATACCAGCTCCTACGAGCAGTACTTC. Translated, it gives CASSLDTSSYEQYF.

J is TRBJ1-2 and V is TRBV6-4; TRBD1 agrees at 7 bases. In germline, CDR1 is MRHNA, CDR2 SNTAGT. The CDR3 has 13 residues. V lost 4 bases, J lost 6 bases, and 5 bases stayed unmatched. The CDR3 region is CASSATGTDGYTF. The CDR3 DNA sequence: TGTGCCAGCAGTGCGACCGGGACAGATGGCTACACCTTC.

The rearrangement joins TRBV7-9 to TRBJ2-7; a possible D gene is TRBD1 (6 bases). Trimming took off 3 bases at V and 3 bases at J, with 12 bases between the two ends. CDR1 and CDR2 from the germline V gene are SEHNR and FQNEAQ (reference sequence). The CDR3 sequence is 14 residues long. This chain's CDR3 is CASSFAGQNYEQYF. CDR3 coding DNA: TGTGCCAGCAGCTTCGCTGGACAGAACTACGAGCAGTACTTC.

This chain joins TRBV5-1 and TRBJ2-3; a weak D match, TRBD1 (5 bases). This CDR3 spans 15 amino acids. V lost 5 bases and J lost 1, with 14 bases in between. Germline V gene lookup returns CDR1 SGHRS and CDR2 YFSETQ. The CDR3 protein is CASSQTQVGTDTQYF. Written as DNA, the CDR3 is TGCGCCAGCAGTCAAACACAGGTCGGCACAGATACGCAGTATTTT.

CDR3 in DNA: TGTGCCAGCAGCTTCAGTCGGGGAACAGGGGCTTACGAGCAGTACTTC. This codes for CASSFSRGTGAYEQYF. The V call is TRBV7-2, the J call TRBJ2-7, with 7 bases matching TRBD1. The CDR3 is 16 residues long. The germline V gene encodes CDR1 SGHTA and CDR2 FQGNSA. Trimming at V came to 3 bases and at J to 4 bases, leaving 12 bases not matched to a gene.

The chain uses TRBV19 and TRBJ1-5, with unresolved D. Germline lookup yields CDR1 LNHDA and CDR2 SQIVND (reference sequence). V gave up 1 base and J gave up 7 bases, with 11 bases separating them. The CDR3 is 14 residues long. The CDR3 sequence is CASSIVGGIQPQHF. The DNA for the CDR3 is TGTGCCAGTAGTATAGTGGGCGGGATCCAGCCCCAGCATTTT.

The sample holds a few counts of this clone. J is TRBJ1-1 and V is TRBV5-6; the D gene is possibly TRBD1 (6 bases). The V end lost 5 bases, the J end lost 0 bases, and 11 bases lay between the germline ends. Per the germline V gene, CDR1 is SGHDT and CDR2 is YYEEEE. The CDR3 sequence is 14 residues long. The DNA for the CDR3 is TGTGCCAGCAGTTCAACAGGGCTGAACACTGAAGCTTTCTTT. This sequence encodes CASSSTGLNTEAFF. Looking up the rest from reference TRBV5-6 and TRBJ1-1 gives the full variable domain: DAGVTQSPTHLIKTRGQQVTLRCSPKSGHDTVSWYQQALGQGPQFIFQYYEEEERQRGNFPDRFSGHQFPNYSSELNVNALLLGDSALYLCASSSTGLNTEAFFGQGTRLTVV.

The chain is built from TRBV7-2 and TRBJ1-1; 10 nucleotides agree with TRBD1. V lost 4 bases to trimming and J lost 1 base; unmatched junction nucleotides: 3. The CDR3 length is 15 residues. The germline CDR1 and CDR2 sequences are SGHTA and FQGNSA. Here the CDR3 reads CASSSWDRGNTEAFF. The CDR3 nucleotides are TGTGCCAGCAGCTCTTGGGACAGGGGGAACACTGAAGCTTTCTTT.

The chain has TRBV7-2 and TRBJ2-1; D uncertain. The germline gives CDR1 SGHTA, CDR2 FQGNSA. Trimming removed 3 bases from V and 9 bases from J, with 9 bases in between. This CDR3 has 12 amino acids. In DNA, the CDR3 is TGTGCCAGCAGCTTTGCTGTCGGTGAGCAGTTCTTC. Translated, it gives CASSFAVGEQFF. Variable domain in full (rest from reference TRBV7-2 and TRBJ2-1): GAGVSQSPSNKVTEKGKDVELRCDPISGHTALYWYRQSLGQGLEFLIYFQGNSAPDKSGLPSDRFSAERTGGSVSTLTIQRTQQEDSAVYLCASSFAVGEQFFGPGTRLTVL.

The chain is built from TRBV28 and TRBJ2-7; 12 bases map to TRBD2. The germline CDR1 and CDR2 sequences are MDHEN and SYDVKM. Germline trimming cut 10 bases from V and 4 bases from J; bases unmatched to any gene: 8. This CDR3 is 14 amino acids long. CDR3 DNA: TGTGCCACCGTAACTAGCGGGAGGAGTTACGAGCAGTACTTC. Encoded protein: CATVTSGRSYEQYF.

The rearrangement uses TRBV28 and TRBJ2-5; TRBD1 matches 11 bases. The CDR3 consists of 18 residues. Germline trimming cut 5 bases from V and 5 bases from J; bases unmatched to any gene: 16. Germline CDR1 and CDR2: MDHEN and SYDVKM. In DNA, the CDR3 is TGTGCCAGCAGTCTTACCGGGACAGGGGGTACATTATGGGAGACCCAGTACTTC. Protein sequence: CASSLTGTGGTLWETQYF. Variable domain in full (rest from reference TRBV28 and TRBJ2-5): DVKVTQSSRYLVKRTGEKVFLECVQDMDHENMFWYRQDPGLGLRLIYFSYDVKMKEKGDIPEGYSVSREKKERFSLILESASTNQTSMYLCASSLTGTGGTLWETQYFGPGTRLLVL.

The gene calls are TRBV25-1 and TRBJ2-2, with 7 bases that match TRBD2. This CDR3 comprises 18 residues. The V and J ends lost 8 bases and 0 bases, in that order; junction bases with no gene match: 15. The germline CDR1 and CDR2 sequences are MGHDK and SYGVNS. This CDR3 is CASGEQTSKTTNTGELFF. For the CDR3, the DNA is TGTGCCAGCGGAGAACAGACTAGCAAAACTACGAACACCGGGGAGCTGTTTTTT.

The CDR3 DNA reads as TGTGCCATCAGTCTACAGGAAAGGAGCACTGAAGCTTTCTTT. Translating it yields CAISLQERSTEAFF. The V and J genes are TRBV10-3 and TRBJ1-1; D is possibly TRBD1 (5 bases). CDR1 and CDR2 from the germline V gene are ENHRY and SYGVKD. Deletions cut 5 bases from V and 4 bases from J, with 14 bases between. The length of the CDR3 is 14 residues.

This CDR3 reads CASSLDSVGGRHLNVLTF. In nucleotides, the CDR3 is TGTGCCAGCAGCTTAGATTCTGTAGGGGGCAGACACCTCAACGTCCTGACTTTC. V usage is TRBV7-2 and J usage is TRBJ2-6, with 7 bases aligning to TRBD1. V was clipped by 1 base and J by 9 bases; unmatched bases: 15. CDR1 is SGHTA and CDR2 is FQGNSA in the germline V gene. CDR3 length equals 18 residues.

The rearrangement joins TRBV5-8 to TRBJ1-2, with a possible D match to TRBD1 (6 bases). This CDR3 is 15 amino acids long. Germline assignment: CDR1 SGHTS and CDR2 YDEGEE. Trimming left V 0 bases short and J 8 bases short, with 17 bases between. The CDR3 bases are TGTGCCAGCAGCTTGGTGTCAGGGGCCCTCTACGGCTACACCTTC. Translation gives CASSLVSGALYGYTF.

The gene calls are TRBV4-3 and TRBJ2-2; perhaps TRBD1 as D (6 bases). The ends were cut back, 5 bases at V and 3 bases at J, with 13 bases in the middle. CDR3 length: 15 residues. CDR1 is LGHNA, CDR2 YSLEER, per germline. This CDR3 is CASSYDRMDTGELFF. The CDR3 nucleotides are TGCGCCAGCAGCTATGACAGGATGGACACCGGGGAGCTGTTTTTT.

V usage is TRBV7-9 and J usage is TRBJ2-7, with 7 positions matching TRBD2. This CDR3 has 14 residues. Trimming removed 1 base from V and 7 bases from J; junction bases left unmatched: 7. Germline V gene data show CDR1 as SEHNR and CDR2 as FQNEAQ (reference sequence). The CDR3 bases are TGTGCCAGCAGCTTAGAAGCGGGACGTCGTGAGCAGTACGTC. It encodes CASSLEAGRREQYV.

The chain combines TRBV19 with TRBJ2-7, with D possibly matching TRBD2 (6 bases). Germline-derived CDR1 and CDR2 are LNHDA and SQIVND (reference sequence). V lost 9 bases to trimming and J lost 12 bases, with 21 bases between them. The CDR3 loop spans 12 amino acids. CDR3 nucleotides: TGTGCCAGCCAACCTGGACTATCGACCTGGTACGTC. This encodes CASQPGLSTWYV.